This passage covers 18 T cell receptor beta chains from one sample sequenced in a study of blood T cell repertoires in COVID-19. Profiling relied on immunoSEQ multiplex PCR, and the TCRdb table lists in-frame clones only, not all of them. The sample lists 150,000 to 200,000 clones, around 80% occurring once. Material: PBMCs or T cells enriched from blood (not recorded which). These receptors were taken from a man in his sixties or seventies who had been exposed to COVID-19.

CDR3 sequence reads: CASSLVVVYEQYF. In nucleotides, the CDR3 is TGTGCCAGCAGCTTAGTAGTAGTCTACGAGCAGTACTTC. The chain employs TRBV7-8 and TRBJ2-7; the D is unclear. This CDR3 comprises 13 residues. The germline CDR1 and CDR2 sequences are SGHVS and FQNEAQ. The ends were cut back, 1 base at V and 3 bases at J, with 7 bases in the middle.

V gene TRBV28 combines with J gene TRBJ1-1, with a possible D match to TRBD1 (5 bases). There are 16 residues in the CDR3. Per the germline V gene, CDR1 is MDHEN and CDR2 is SYDVKM. Trimming removed 8 bases at V and 5 bases at J, with 24 bases between. CDR3 DNA: TGTGCCAGCCTTGCGTCCCAGGGCGGTGGAGGGACTGAAGCTTTCTTT. Amino acid sequence: CASLASQGGGGTEAFF.

The chain couples TRBV19 to TRBJ2-5; TRBD1 agrees at 7 bases. The germline V gene encodes CDR1 LNHDA and CDR2 SQIVND (reference sequence). Trimming at V came to 8 bases and at J to 5 bases, leaving 5 bases not matched to a gene. The CDR3 loop spans 12 amino acids. The CDR3 DNA reads TGTGCCAGTCGAGACAGGGCTGAGACCCAGTACTTC. Its protein is CASRDRAETQYF. The full variable domain, with the rest looked up from reference TRBV19 and TRBJ2-5, is DGGITQSPKYLFRKEGQNVTLSCEQNLNHDAMYWYRQDPGQGLRLIYYSQIVNDFQKGDIAEGYSVSREKKESFPLTVTSAQKNPTAFYLCASRDRAETQYFGPGTRLLVL.

The chain couples TRBV9 to TRBJ2-7; D possibly corresponds to TRBD2 (6 bases). CDR1 SGDLS and CDR2 YYNGEE come from the germline V gene. V shed 4 bases and J shed 6 bases, with 17 bases lying between them. This CDR3 comprises 14 residues. The CDR3: CASSPAGEALEQYF. The CDR3 region has the DNA TGTGCCAGCAGCCCAGCTGGGGAGGCCCTCGAGCAGTACTTC.

In its sample, this clone was seen a few times. The chain carries TRBV7-2 and TRBJ2-7, with D possibly matching TRBD1 (5 bases). V was clipped by 5 bases and J by 4 bases, with 9 bases between them. The CDR3 has 12 amino acids. Germline V gives CDR1 SGHTA, CDR2 FQGNSA. CDR3 DNA sequence: TGTGCCAGCAGCCCAACAGGTTACGAGCAGTACTTC. It encodes CASSPTGYEQYF.

The chain carries TRBV28 and TRBJ1-5, with TRBD1 identical over 7 bases. The germline gives CDR1 MDHEN, CDR2 SYDVKM. The CDR3 runs 15 residues. With 5 bases clipped from V and 3 bases from J, the junction kept 7 bases outside the gene matches. CDR3 residues: CASSGWTGVNQPQHF. In DNA form, the CDR3 reads TGTGCCAGCAGTGGATGGACAGGAGTCAATCAGCCCCAGCATTTT.

CDR3 DNA: TGTGCCAGCAGTTATAATACGGAGGGGGCGCGAGATACGCAGTATTTT. Protein: CASSYNTEGARDTQYF. The chain is built from TRBV7-8 and TRBJ2-3; possibly TRBD1 for D (7 bases). Germline values: CDR1 SGHVS, CDR2 FQNEAQ. The CDR3 has 16 amino acids. Deletions cut 6 bases from V and 5 bases from J, with 21 bases between. Supplemented by reference TRBV7-8 and TRBJ2-3, the full variable domain reads GAGVSQSPRYKVAKRGQDVALRCDPISGHVSLFWYQQALGQGPEFLTYFQNEAQLDKSGLPSDRFFAERPEGSVSTLKIQRTQQEDSAVYLCASSYNTEGARDTQYFGPGTRLTVL.

The chain links TRBV19 to TRBJ2-2, with 7 positions matching TRBD2. The junction had 8 bases not matched to a gene; V was cut back by 8 bases and J by 5 bases. This CDR3 spans 14 amino acids. The germline CDR1 and CDR2 sequences are LNHDA and SQIVND (reference sequence). The CDR3 protein is CASQWGGGTGELFF. The CDR3 DNA is TGTGCCAGTCAATGGGGGGGAGGAACCGGGGAGCTGTTTTTT. The variable domain in full, completed from reference TRBV19 and TRBJ2-2, reads DGGITQSPKYLFRKEGQNVTLSCEQNLNHDAMYWYRQDPGQGLRLIYYSQIVNDFQKGDIAEGYSVSREKKESFPLTVTSAQKNPTAFYLCASQWGGGTGELFFGEGSRLTVL.

The rearrangement uses TRBV28 and TRBJ2-7, with TRBD1 matching 9 bases. This CDR3 has 13 residues. Germline V gene data show CDR1 as MDHEN and CDR2 as SYDVKM. V shed 1 base, J shed 12 bases, and the junction held 7 bases outside the gene matches. The CDR3 spells CASSLSGTGFVYF. The DNA for the CDR3 is TGTGCCAGCAGTTTATCCGGGACAGGGTTCGTGTACTTC.

The J gene is TRBJ2-4, the V gene TRBV10-3, with 7 positions matching TRBD1. Germline values: CDR1 ENHRY, CDR2 SYGVKD. This CDR3 contains 15 residues. Trimming removed 3 bases from V and 7 bases from J; junction bases left unmatched: 9. The CDR3: CAISEGVGRGNIQYF. The CDR3 bases are TGTGCCATCAGTGAAGGGGTGGGCAGGGGGAACATTCAGTACTTC.

A single count supports this clone. The CDR3 here is CASSLDRGSEAFF. Written as DNA, the CDR3 is TGTGCCAGCAGCTTAGACAGGGGCAGTGAAGCTTTCTTT. This sequence joins TRBV7-6 and TRBJ1-1; 7 bases align to TRBD1. The germline V gene encodes CDR1 SGHVS and CDR2 FNYEAQ. The V segment lost 1 base and the J segment 7 bases; nucleotides outside the gene matches: 3. CDR3 length: 13 amino acids. Drawing the rest from reference TRBV7-6 and TRBJ1-1, the complete variable domain is GAGVSQSPRYKVTKRGQDVALRCDPISGHVSLYWYRQALGQGPEFLTYFNYEAQQDKSGLPNDRFSAERPEGSISTLTIQRTEQRDSAMYRCASSLDRGSEAFFGQGTRLTVV.

This clone was recorded a few times. This chain links TRBV4-3 with TRBJ1-6; 9 bases line up with TRBD1. The V gene end was trimmed by 3 bases and the J gene end by 6 bases; junction bases not matched to a gene: 3. The CDR3 has 15 amino acids. Germline-derived CDR1 and CDR2 are LGHNA and YSLEER. The CDR3 protein is CASSHSTGGNSPLHF. The CDR3 nucleotides are TGCGCCAGCAGCCACTCGACAGGGGGTAATTCACCCCTCCACTTT.

This rearrangement joins TRBV9 to TRBJ1-2, with 12 bases identical to TRBD1. This CDR3 contains 18 residues. Trimming at V came to 2 bases and at J to 8 bases, leaving 16 bases not matched to a gene. Germline V gives CDR1 SGDLS, CDR2 YYNGEE. CDR3 region: CASSVLSGTGGGEKGYTF. The CDR3 bases are TGTGCCAGCAGCGTGCTATCCGGGACAGGGGGCGGGGAAAAAGGCTACACCTTC.

J is TRBJ1-2 and V is TRBV6-5; 7 bases are shared with TRBD1. The germline V gene encodes CDR1 MNHEY and CDR2 SVGAGI. V lost 5 bases and J lost 2; bases outside the gene matches: 2. The length of the CDR3 is 13 residues. As DNA, the CDR3 is TGTGCCAGCAGTACGGGACAGAACTATGGCTACACCTTC. Protein sequence: CASSTGQNYGYTF.

V usage is TRBV7-2 and J usage is TRBJ2-7; 9 nucleotides agree with TRBD2. CDR1 is SGHTA, CDR2 FQGNSA, per germline. Unmatched junction bases numbered 4, after V lost 1 base and J lost 3 bases. There are 15 residues in the CDR3. Here the CDR3 reads CASSLEAGGFYEQYF. Written as DNA, the CDR3 is TGTGCCAGCAGCTTAGAGGCGGGGGGGTTCTACGAGCAGTACTTC.

This clone has only a few counts. The rearrangement joins TRBV7-2 to TRBJ2-1, with D possibly TRBD2 on 6 matching bases. Germline V lookup: CDR1 SGHTA, CDR2 FQGNSA. The V end was cut by 6 bases, the J end by 10 bases, with 16 bases between. This CDR3 has 13 residues. CDR3 sequence (DNA): TGTGCCAGCAGGCTACCGGGGGACGGCGAGCAGTTCTTC. Its translation: CASRLPGDGEQFF.

The chain couples TRBV28 to TRBJ1-4; D is unresolved. V dropped 6 bases and J dropped 17 bases, with 19 bases sitting between them. CDR3 size: 12 residues. From germline, CDR1 is MDHEN and CDR2 SYDVKM. The chain's CDR3 is CASSYGVSQRFF. The DNA of the CDR3 is TGTGCCAGCAGCTACGGGGTCAGCCAACGTTTTTTT.

The chain is built from TRBV4-3 and TRBJ1-1, with 8 bases matching TRBD1. CDR1 LGHNA and CDR2 YSLEER come from the germline V gene. The CDR3 contains 15 residues. Unmatched junction bases numbered 10, after V lost 1 base and J lost 9 bases. The CDR3 nucleotides read TGCGCCAGCAGCCAAGCCAGAACAGGGGGAGCGAAAGCTTTCTTT. It yields the protein CASSQARTGGAKAFF.